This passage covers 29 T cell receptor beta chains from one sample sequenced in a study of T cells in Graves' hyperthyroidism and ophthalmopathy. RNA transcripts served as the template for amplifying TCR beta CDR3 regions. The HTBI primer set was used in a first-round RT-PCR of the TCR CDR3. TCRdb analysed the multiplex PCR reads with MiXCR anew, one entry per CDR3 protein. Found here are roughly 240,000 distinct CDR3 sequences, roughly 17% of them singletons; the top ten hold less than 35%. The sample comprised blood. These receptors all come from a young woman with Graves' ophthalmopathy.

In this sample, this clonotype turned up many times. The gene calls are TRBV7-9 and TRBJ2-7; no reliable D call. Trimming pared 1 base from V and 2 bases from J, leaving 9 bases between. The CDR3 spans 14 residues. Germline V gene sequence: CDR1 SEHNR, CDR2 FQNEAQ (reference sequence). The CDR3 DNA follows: TGTGCCAGCAGCTTAGATGTCCTTACCTACGAGCAGTACTTC. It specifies CASSLDVLTYEQYF.

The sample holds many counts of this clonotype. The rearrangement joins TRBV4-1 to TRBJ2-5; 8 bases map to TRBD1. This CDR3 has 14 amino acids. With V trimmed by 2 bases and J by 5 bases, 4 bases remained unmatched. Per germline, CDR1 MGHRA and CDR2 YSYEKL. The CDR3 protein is CASSQQGARETQYF. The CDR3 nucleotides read TGCGCCAGCAGCCAACAGGGGGCGCGGGAGACCCAGTACTTC.

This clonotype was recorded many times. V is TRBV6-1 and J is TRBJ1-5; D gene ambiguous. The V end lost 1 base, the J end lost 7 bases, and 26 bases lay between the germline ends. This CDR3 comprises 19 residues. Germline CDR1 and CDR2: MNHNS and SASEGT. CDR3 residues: CASSEDPPGLRDLRQPQHF. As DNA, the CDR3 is TGTGCCAGCAGTGAAGATCCCCCAGGTTTGAGGGATCTACGGCAGCCCCAGCATTTT.

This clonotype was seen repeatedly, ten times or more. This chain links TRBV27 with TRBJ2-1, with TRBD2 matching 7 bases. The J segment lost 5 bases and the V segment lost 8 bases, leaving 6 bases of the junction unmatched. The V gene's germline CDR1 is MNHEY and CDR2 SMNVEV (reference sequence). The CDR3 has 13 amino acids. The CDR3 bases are TGTGCCAGCCGACGGGGGGAGAACAATGAGCAGTTCTTC. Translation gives CASRRGENNEQFF.

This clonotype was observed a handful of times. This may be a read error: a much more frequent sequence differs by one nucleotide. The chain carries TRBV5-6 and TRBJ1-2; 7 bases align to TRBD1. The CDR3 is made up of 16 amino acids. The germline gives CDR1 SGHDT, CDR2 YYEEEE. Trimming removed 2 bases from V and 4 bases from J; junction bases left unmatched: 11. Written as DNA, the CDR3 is TGTGCCAGCAGCTTCTCAAGGACAGGCGCACTCTATGGCTACACCTTC. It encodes CASSFSRTGALYGYTF.

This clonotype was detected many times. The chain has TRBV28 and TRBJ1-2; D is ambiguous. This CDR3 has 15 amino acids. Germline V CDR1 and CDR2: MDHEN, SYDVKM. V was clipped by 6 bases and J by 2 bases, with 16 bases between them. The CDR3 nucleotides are TGTGCCAGCAGACCGCTCTACGACGGGAACTATGGCTACACCTTC. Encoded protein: CASRPLYDGNYGYTF.

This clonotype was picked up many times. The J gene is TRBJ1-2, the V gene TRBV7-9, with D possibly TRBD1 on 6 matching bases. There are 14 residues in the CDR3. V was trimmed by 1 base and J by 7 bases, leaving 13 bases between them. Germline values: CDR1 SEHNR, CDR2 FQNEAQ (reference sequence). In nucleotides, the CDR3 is TGTGCCAGCAGCTTAGTAGCGGGGGGCGCTGGCTACACCTTC. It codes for CASSLVAGGAGYTF.

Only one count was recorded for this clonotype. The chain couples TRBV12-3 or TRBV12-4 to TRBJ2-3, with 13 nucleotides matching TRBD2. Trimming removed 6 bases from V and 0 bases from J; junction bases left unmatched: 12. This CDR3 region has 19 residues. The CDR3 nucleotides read TGTGCCAGCAGCGTTGATACTAGCGGGAGGGCCGTGAGCACAGATACGCAGTATTTT. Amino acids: CASSVDTSGRAVSTDTQYF.

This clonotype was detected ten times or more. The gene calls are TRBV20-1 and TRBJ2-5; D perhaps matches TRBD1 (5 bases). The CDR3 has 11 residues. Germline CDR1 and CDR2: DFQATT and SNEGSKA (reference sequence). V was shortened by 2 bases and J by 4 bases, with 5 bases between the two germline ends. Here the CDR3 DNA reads TGCAGTGCTAGAAGGGGAGAGACCCAGTACTTC. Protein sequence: CSARRGETQYF.

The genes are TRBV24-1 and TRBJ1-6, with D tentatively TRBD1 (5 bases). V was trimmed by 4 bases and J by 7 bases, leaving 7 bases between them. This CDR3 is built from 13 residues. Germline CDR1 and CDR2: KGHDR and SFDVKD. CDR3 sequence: CATSEHRNSPLHF. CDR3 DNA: TGTGCCACCAGTGAACACAGGAATTCACCCCTCCACTTT.

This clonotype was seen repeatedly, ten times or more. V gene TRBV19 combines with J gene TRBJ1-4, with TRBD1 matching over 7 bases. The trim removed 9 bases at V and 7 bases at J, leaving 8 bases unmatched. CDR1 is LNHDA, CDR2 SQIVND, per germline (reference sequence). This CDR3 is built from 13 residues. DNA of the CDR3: TGTGCCAGCGAACAGGGGTATGGTGAAAAACTGTTTTTT. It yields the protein CASEQGYGEKLFF.

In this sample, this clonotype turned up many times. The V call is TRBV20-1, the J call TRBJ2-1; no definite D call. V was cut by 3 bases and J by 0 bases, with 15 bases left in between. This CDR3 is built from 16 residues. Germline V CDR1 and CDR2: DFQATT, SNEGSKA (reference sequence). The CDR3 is CSASLTLRSSYNEQFF. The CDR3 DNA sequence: TGCAGTGCTAGCCTGACACTCCGTAGCTCCTACAATGAGCAGTTCTTC.

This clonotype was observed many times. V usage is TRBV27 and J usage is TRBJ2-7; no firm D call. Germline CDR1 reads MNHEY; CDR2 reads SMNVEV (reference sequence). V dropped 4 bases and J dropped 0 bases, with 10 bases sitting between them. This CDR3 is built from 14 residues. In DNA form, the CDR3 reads TGTGCCAGCAGTTGGGGTGCTACCTCCTACGAGCAGTACTTC. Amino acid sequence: CASSWGATSYEQYF.

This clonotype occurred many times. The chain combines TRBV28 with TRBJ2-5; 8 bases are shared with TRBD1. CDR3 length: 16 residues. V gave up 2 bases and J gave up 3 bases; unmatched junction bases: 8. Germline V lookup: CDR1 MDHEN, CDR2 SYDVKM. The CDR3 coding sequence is TGTGCCAGCAGTTTAGGATCGGCGACAGGGGAAGAGACCCAGTACTTC. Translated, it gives CASSLGSATGEETQYF.

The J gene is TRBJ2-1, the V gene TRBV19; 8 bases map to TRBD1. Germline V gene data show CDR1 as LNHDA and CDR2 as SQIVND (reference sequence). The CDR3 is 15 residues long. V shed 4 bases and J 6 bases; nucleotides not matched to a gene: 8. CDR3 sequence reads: CASSNGQGRGNEQFF. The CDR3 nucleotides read TGTGCCAGTAGTAACGGACAGGGAAGGGGCAATGAGCAGTTCTTC.

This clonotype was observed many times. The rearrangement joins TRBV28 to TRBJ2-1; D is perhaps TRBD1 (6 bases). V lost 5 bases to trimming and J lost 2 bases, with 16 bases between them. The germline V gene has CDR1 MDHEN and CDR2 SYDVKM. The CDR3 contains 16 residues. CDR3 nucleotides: TGTGCCAGCAGTCCCATCCAGGGGAGTCCCTACAATGAGCAGTTCTTC. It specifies CASSPIQGSPYNEQFF.

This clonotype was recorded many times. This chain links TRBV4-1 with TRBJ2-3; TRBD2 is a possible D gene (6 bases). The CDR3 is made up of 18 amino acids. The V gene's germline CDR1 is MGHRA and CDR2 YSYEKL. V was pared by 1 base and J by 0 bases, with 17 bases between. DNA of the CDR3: TGCGCCAGCAGCCAAGGGGGCGGGACGGCCACTAGCACAGATACGCAGTATTTT. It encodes CASSQGGGTATSTDTQYF.

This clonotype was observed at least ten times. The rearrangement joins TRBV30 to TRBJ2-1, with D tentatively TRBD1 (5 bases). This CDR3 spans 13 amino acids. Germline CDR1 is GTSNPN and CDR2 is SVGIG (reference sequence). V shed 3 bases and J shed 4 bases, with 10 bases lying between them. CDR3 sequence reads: CAWSPDSYNEQFF. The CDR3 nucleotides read TGTGCCTGGAGCCCTGACAGTTACAATGAGCAGTTCTTC.

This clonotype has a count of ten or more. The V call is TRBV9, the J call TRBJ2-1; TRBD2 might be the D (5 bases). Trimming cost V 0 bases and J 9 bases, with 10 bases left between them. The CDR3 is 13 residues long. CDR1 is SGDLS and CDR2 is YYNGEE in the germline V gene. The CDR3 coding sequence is TGTGCCAGCAGCGTAGCGGGGTATAGTGAGCAGTTCTTC. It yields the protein CASSVAGYSEQFF.

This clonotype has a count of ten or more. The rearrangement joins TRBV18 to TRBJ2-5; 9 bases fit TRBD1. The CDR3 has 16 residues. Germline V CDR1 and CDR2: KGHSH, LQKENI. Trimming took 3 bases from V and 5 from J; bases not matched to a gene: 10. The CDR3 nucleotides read TGTGCCAGCTCACCGCTCAGACAGGGGGTTTCGGAGACCCAGTACTTC. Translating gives CASSPLRQGVSETQYF.

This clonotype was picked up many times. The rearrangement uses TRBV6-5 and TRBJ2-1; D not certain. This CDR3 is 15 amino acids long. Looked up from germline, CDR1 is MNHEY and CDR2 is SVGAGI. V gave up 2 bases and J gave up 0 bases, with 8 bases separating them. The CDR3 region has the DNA TGTGCCAGCAGTTACGCGGACGACTCCTACAATGAGCAGTTCTTC. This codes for CASSYADDSYNEQFF.

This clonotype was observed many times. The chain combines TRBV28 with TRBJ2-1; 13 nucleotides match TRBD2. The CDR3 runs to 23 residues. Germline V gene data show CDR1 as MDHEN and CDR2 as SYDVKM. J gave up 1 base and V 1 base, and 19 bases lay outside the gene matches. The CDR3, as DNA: TGTGCCAGCAGTTTATATGTCCCCAGCGAAACTAGCGGGGGGGCTAGTTCCTACAATGAGCAGTTCTTC. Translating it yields CASSLYVPSETSGGASSYNEQFF.

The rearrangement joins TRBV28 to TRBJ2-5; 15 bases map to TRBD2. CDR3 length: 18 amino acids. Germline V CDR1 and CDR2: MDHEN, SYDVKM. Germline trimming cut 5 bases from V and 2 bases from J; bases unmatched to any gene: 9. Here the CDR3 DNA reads TGTGCCAGCAGTGAAGCGGGACTAGCGGGAGGCCTGCAAGAGACCCAGTACTTC. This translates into CASSEAGLAGGLQETQYF.

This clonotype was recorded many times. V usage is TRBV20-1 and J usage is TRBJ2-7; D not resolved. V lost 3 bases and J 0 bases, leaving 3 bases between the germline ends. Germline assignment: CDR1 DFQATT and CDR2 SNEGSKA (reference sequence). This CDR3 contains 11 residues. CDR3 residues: CSARDSYEQYF. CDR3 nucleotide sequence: TGCAGTGCTAGGGACTCCTACGAGCAGTACTTC.

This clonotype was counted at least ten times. CDR3 protein: CASSWGEVSQETQYF. The CDR3 DNA follows: TGTGCCAGCAGCTGGGGGGAAGTCTCCCAAGAGACCCAGTACTTC. The chain uses TRBV2 and TRBJ2-5; D perhaps matches TRBD2 (6 bases). Trimming took 6 bases from V and 1 from J, leaving 15 bases between them. In germline, CDR1 is SNHLY, CDR2 FYNNEI. The CDR3 has 15 residues.

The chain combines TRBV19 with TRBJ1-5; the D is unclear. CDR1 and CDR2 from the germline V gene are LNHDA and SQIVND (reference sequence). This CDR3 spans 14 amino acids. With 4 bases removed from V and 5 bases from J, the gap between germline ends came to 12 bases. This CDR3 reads CASSTAGPHQPQHF. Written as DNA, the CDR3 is TGTGCCAGTAGTACGGCAGGTCCTCATCAGCCCCAGCATTTT.

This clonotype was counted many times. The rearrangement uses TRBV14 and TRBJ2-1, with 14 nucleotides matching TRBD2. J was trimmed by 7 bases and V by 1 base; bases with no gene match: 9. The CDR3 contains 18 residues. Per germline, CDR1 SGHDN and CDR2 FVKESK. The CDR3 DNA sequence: TGTGCCAGCAGCCAAGCCGCGGCCGGGACTAGCGGGAGAAATGAGCAGTTCTTC. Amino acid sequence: CASSQAAAGTSGRNEQFF.

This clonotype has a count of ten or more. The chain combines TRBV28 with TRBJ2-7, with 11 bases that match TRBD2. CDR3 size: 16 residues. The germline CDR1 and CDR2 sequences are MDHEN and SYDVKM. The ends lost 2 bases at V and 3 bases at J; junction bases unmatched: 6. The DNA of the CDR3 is TGTGCCAGCAGTTTAATGTTTAGCGGGGGGGTCTACGAGCAGTACTTC. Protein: CASSLMFSGGVYEQYF. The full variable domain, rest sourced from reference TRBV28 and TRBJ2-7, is DVKVTQSSRYLVKRTGEKVFLECVQDMDHENMFWYRQDPGLGLRLIYFSYDVKMKEKGDIPEGYSVSREKKERFSLILESASTNQTSMYLCASSLMFSGGVYEQYFGPGTRLTVT.

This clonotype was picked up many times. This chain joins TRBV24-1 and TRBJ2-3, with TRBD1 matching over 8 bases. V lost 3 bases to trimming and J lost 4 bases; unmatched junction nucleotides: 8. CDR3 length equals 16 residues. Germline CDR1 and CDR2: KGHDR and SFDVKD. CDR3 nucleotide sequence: TGTGCCACCAGTGATCCCAGGACAGGGCAGGCAGATACGCAGTATTTT. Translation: CATSDPRTGQADTQYF.